This TCR beta chain originates from a study of CD8 T cells in ankylosing spondylitis listed by TCRdb under 2017. Regarding the complete study: The study profiled T cell receptor beta repertoires in healthy donors and ankylosing spondylitis patients to find disease-linked TCR variants. Peripheral blood was sampled, and synovial fluid was additionally collected from ankylosing spondylitis patients. The full study cohort was made up of 20 to 25 ankylosing spondylitis patients and more than 90 healthy donors.

The reads were generated on an Illumina HiSeq 2500. Quantitative 5'-RACE with molecular barcodes was the method used to prepare the TCR beta libraries. As for how the authors treated the data: A new computational method based on a probabilistic model of VDJ rearrangement was used to identify disease-linked TCR variants. TCRdb's own reprocessing of the public reads used fastp at Q25 and MiXCR and kept productive beta chains. Rows are combined by CDR3 protein, so each entry shows the most common genes and DNA. The authors' filters were not applied to this entry. Across this sample there are approximately 210,000 distinct CDR3 sequences, with around 13% seen only once. 15% to 20% of the sample comes from the top ten. General conclusions and limits of the study: A TCR beta motif of several highly homologous amino acid variants appeared characteristic of blood from ankylosing spondylitis patients. The disease-linked clones were reported to be significantly enriched in matched synovial fluid samples from ankylosing spondylitis patients. Some TCR beta motif variants had previously been reported in synovial fluid and blood of reactive arthritis patients, which suggested common disease-initiation mechanisms. In peripheral blood, the disease-linked clones were found at relatively low frequencies and had a CD8+ phenotype.

V lost 5 bases and J lost 9 bases; the stretch between them is 14 bases long. CDR1 MNHNS and CDR2 SASEGT were looked up in the germline V gene. From cysteine to phenylalanine, the CDR3 is 13 amino acids long. The CDR3 DNA has 39 bases and is translated from base 1. There are a few counts of this clonotype. Its target antigen remains unknown. Base qualities are missing; no much larger clone stands one base away. The receptor was isolated from a male donor with ankylosing spondylitis or in good health (not recorded which). Here the chain combines TRBV6-1 and TRBJ2-1; the D region may be TRBD1 or TRBD2, each matching 7 bases equally. What was sequenced was blood, either unsorted or a sorted T cell fraction (not recorded which). The CDR3: CASSPTGEGEQFF. The DNA reads as follows: TGTGCCAGCAGTCCTACAGGGGAGGGTGAGCAGTTCTTC.